One and the same sample provided the 23 T cell receptor beta chains below, sequenced in a study of T cell changes during pregnancy in multiple sclerosis. Sequencing used immunoSEQ multiplex PCR; TCRdb keeps in-frame clones, though not all of them. Of more than 35,000 clones in the sample, around 90% were seen once. The specimen was CD4+ T cells from peripheral blood mononuclear cells, collected after pregnancy. The receptors stem from a female donor in good health, enrolled as a control in a pregnancy study.

The genes are TRBV18 and TRBJ2-7; TRBD1 matches at 9 bases. Germline CDR1 and CDR2: KGHSH and LQKENI. The ends lost 1 base at V and 0 bases at J; junction bases unmatched: 1. This CDR3 has 15 residues. The CDR3, as DNA: TGTGCCAGCTCACCACTGGGACAGGGCTCCTACGAGCAGTACTTC. Encoded protein: CASSPLGQGSYEQYF.

The V call is TRBV7-4, the J call TRBJ2-4, with 10 nucleotides matching TRBD2. This CDR3 is built from 17 residues. After removal of 7 bases from V and 0 bases from J, the junction contained 9 bases not matched to a gene. Per germline, CDR1 SGHVT and CDR2 SQSDAQ. CDR3 sequence reads: CASTSGGAVLAKNIQYF. CDR3 nucleotide sequence: TGTGCCAGCACCAGCGGGGGGGCAGTTCTAGCCAAAAACATTCAGTACTTC.

The CDR3 bases are TGTGCCAGCAGTTTAGGGTCAAGGAGAGCTTTCTTT. This encodes CASSLGSRRAFF. The chain couples TRBV28 to TRBJ1-1; D call uncertain. Trimming shortened V by 2 bases and J by 10 bases, and 11 bases separated the two germline ends. CDR3 size: 12 residues. CDR1 is MDHEN, CDR2 SYDVKM, per germline.

The chain joins TRBV28 to TRBJ2-7; 8 bases are a match to TRBD1. V was clipped by 5 bases and J by 5 bases; unmatched bases: 11. There are 15 residues in the CDR3. CDR1 MDHEN and CDR2 SYDVKM come from the germline V gene. Here the CDR3 DNA reads TGTGCCAGCAGTCCTCCCGACAGGGGAGGCGACGAGCAGTACTTC. It is translated as CASSPPDRGGDEQYF.

This chain links TRBV28 with TRBJ2-7; D perhaps matches TRBD2 (6 bases). V lost 8 bases and J 2 bases, leaving 16 bases between the germline ends. CDR1 and CDR2 from the germline V gene are MDHEN and SYDVKM. CDR3 length: 14 amino acids. In DNA, the CDR3 is TGTGCCAGCCTCCTCAGCGGGCGACCCTACGAGCAGTACTTC. Translating gives CASLLSGRPYEQYF.

CDR3 coding DNA: TGTGCCAGCAGCTTAGAGACAGTTAGGAACACTGAAGCTTTCTTT. Residues: CASSLETVRNTEAFF. The rearrangement links TRBV7-2 to TRBJ1-1, with D possibly matching TRBD1 (5 bases). The CDR3 contains 15 residues. V was cut by 1 base and J by 1 base, with 10 bases left in between. The germline CDR1 and CDR2 sequences are SGHTA and FQGNSA.

V gene TRBV6-1 combines with J gene TRBJ2-4; 8 nucleotides match TRBD2. With V trimmed by 7 bases and J by 10 bases, 12 bases remained unmatched. Germline V gene data show CDR1 as MNHNS and CDR2 as SASEGT. This CDR3 has 14 amino acids. The CDR3 DNA sequence: TGTGCCAGCACCGAGGGAAGCGGGAGAGGTATTCAGTACTTC. It codes for CASTEGSGRGIQYF.

V is TRBV2 and J is TRBJ2-1; 7 positions agree with TRBD2. The CDR3 is made up of 13 amino acids. Germline CDR1 is SNHLY and CDR2 is FYNNEI. V was clipped by 8 bases and J by 10 bases; unmatched bases: 11. This CDR3 is CASGDYLQSEQFF. CDR3 sequence (DNA): TGTGCCAGCGGGGACTACCTACAATCCGAGCAGTTCTTC.

V and J are TRBV6-6 and TRBJ1-1; 7 bases are a match to TRBD1. The junction had 8 bases not matched to a gene; V was cut back by 6 bases and J by 7 bases. CDR3 length: 13 residues. Germline CDR1 reads MNHNY; CDR2 reads SVGAGI (reference sequence). The CDR3 reads CASSRGQSYEAFF. For the CDR3, the DNA is TGTGCCAGCAGCCGGGGACAGAGCTATGAAGCTTTCTTT.

This sequence joins TRBV2 and TRBJ2-3; D perhaps matches TRBD2 (6 bases). This CDR3 spans 15 amino acids. Germline V gene lookup returns CDR1 SNHLY and CDR2 FYNNEI. The V and J ends lost 6 bases and 4 bases respectively, with 17 bases between them. The CDR3 nucleotides are TGTGCCAGCAGAGTACTAGCAGCAAGGTCAGATACGCAGTATTTT. It translates to CASRVLAARSDTQYF.

The V gene is TRBV18, the J gene TRBJ2-3; the D gene is possibly TRBD1 (5 bases). The V and J ends lost 5 bases and 5 bases respectively, with 11 bases between them. CDR3 length: 13 residues. CDR1 and CDR2 from the germline V gene are KGHSH and LQKENI. The CDR3 reads CASSTTGGDTQYF. The CDR3 nucleotides read TGTGCCAGCTCAACAACAGGCGGAGATACGCAGTATTTT.

This chain uses TRBV19 with TRBJ1-2; D gene ambiguous. Trimming removed 4 bases from V and 2 bases from J, with 11 bases in between. CDR3 length: 14 residues. Per germline, CDR1 LNHDA and CDR2 SQIVND (reference sequence). In DNA, the CDR3 is TGTGCCAGTAGTACCCCTCGCCGGAACTATGGCTACACCTTC. Its protein is CASSTPRRNYGYTF.

The genes are TRBV30 and TRBJ1-2; tentatively, D is TRBD1 (5 bases). This CDR3 comprises 15 residues. The V gene lost 4 bases and the J gene lost 4 bases, with 19 bases spanning the gap. CDR1 and CDR2 from the germline V gene are GTSNPN and SVGIG (reference sequence). Here the CDR3 reads CAWTLGLSGSYGYTF. As DNA, the CDR3 is TGTGCCTGGACCCTGGGACTATCGGGGAGCTATGGCTACACCTTC. The full variable domain, rest sourced from reference TRBV30 and TRBJ1-2, is SQTIHQWPATLVQPVGSPLSLECTVEGTSNPNLYWYRQAAGRGLQLLFYSVGIGQISSEVPQNLSASRPQDRQFILSSKKLLLSDSGFYLCAWTLGLSGSYGYTFGSGTRLTVV.

The rearrangement links TRBV6-6 to TRBJ1-6, with a tentative D call TRBD1 (6 bases). The germline V and J ends were trimmed by 3 bases and 7 bases, with 13 bases remaining between them. The CDR3 has 15 residues. CDR1 and CDR2 from the germline V gene are MNHNY and SVGAGI (reference sequence). In DNA, the CDR3 is TGTGCCAGCAGTTATTTGTCCAGGGGAAATTCACCCCTCCACTTT. Protein sequence: CASSYLSRGNSPLHF.

This chain links TRBV6-5 with TRBJ2-5, with 12 bases aligning to TRBD2. Trimming at V came to 5 bases and at J to 4 bases, leaving 5 bases not matched to a gene. The germline CDR1 and CDR2 sequences are MNHEY and SVGAGI. CDR3 length: 15 residues. For the CDR3, the DNA is TGTGCCAGCAGTCCTAGCGGGAGGGCCCGAGAGACCCAGTACTTC. This sequence encodes CASSPSGRARETQYF.

The rearrangement uses TRBV5-1 and TRBJ2-3; 8 nucleotides align to TRBD2. CDR1 is SGHRS and CDR2 is YFSETQ in the germline V gene. The CDR3 covers 16 residues. The V segment lost 5 bases and the J segment 0 bases; nucleotides outside the gene matches: 8. CDR3 protein: CASSSLREGSTDTQYF. The CDR3 DNA follows: TGCGCCAGCAGTTCCCTCCGGGAGGGGAGCACAGATACGCAGTATTTT.

This clone was observed a handful of times. V and J are TRBV5-6 and TRBJ1-2; tentatively, D is TRBD1 (6 bases). The CDR3 covers 13 residues. V was pared by 4 bases and J by 8 bases, with 15 bases between. Germline-derived CDR1 and CDR2 are SGHDT and YYEEEE. CDR3 in amino acids: CASSRPGVEGYTF. Here the CDR3 DNA reads TGTGCCAGCAGCCGACCAGGGGTGGAGGGCTACACCTTC. Full variable domain (rest looked up from reference TRBV5-6 and TRBJ1-2): DAGVTQSPTHLIKTRGQQVTLRCSPKSGHDTVSWYQQALGQGPQFIFQYYEEEERQRGNFPDRFSGHQFPNYSSELNVNALLLGDSALYLCASSRPGVEGYTFGSGTRLTVV.

The V and J genes are TRBV30 and TRBJ2-7; 8 bases line up with TRBD1. J lost 1 base, V lost 4 bases, and 6 bases had no gene match. Germline V lookup: CDR1 GTSNPN, CDR2 SVGIG (reference sequence). The CDR3 extends over 14 amino acids. Written as DNA, the CDR3 is TGTGCCTGGACGAGGACAGGGAAATCCTACGAGCAGTACTTC. This sequence encodes CAWTRTGKSYEQYF.

CDR3 loop: CASSWEQGYEQYF. The DNA for the CDR3 is TGTGCCAGCAGCTGGGAACAGGGCTACGAGCAGTACTTC. The rearrangement joins TRBV5-5 to TRBJ2-7; maybe TRBD1 (6 bases). Germline lookup yields CDR1 SGHKS and CDR2 YYEKEE (reference sequence). This CDR3 contains 13 residues. V lost 3 bases and J 3 bases, leaving 10 bases between the germline ends.

V is TRBV9 and J is TRBJ2-5; 10 positions agree with TRBD2. CDR3 length: 17 residues. The V gene's germline CDR1 is SGDLS and CDR2 YYNGEE. The J segment lost 1 base and the V segment lost 0 bases, leaving 6 bases of the junction unmatched. The CDR3 protein is CASSVGAGTSAQETQYF. The CDR3 coding sequence is TGTGCCAGCAGCGTAGGGGCGGGGACTAGCGCCCAAGAGACCCAGTACTTC.

The DNA for the CDR3 is TGTGCCAGCAGCTCGACAGGGGACAAAAACATTCAGTACTTC. This codes for CASSSTGDKNIQYF. V gene TRBV7-9 combines with J gene TRBJ2-4; 8 bases line up with TRBD1. Germline V gives CDR1 SEHNR, CDR2 FQNEAQ (reference sequence). The J segment lost 3 bases and the V segment lost 4 bases, leaving 2 bases of the junction unmatched. The CDR3 totals 14 residues.

The chain combines TRBV4-3 with TRBJ2-5, with TRBD2 matching over 8 bases. The V gene's germline CDR1 is LGHNA and CDR2 YSLEER. V dropped 1 base and J dropped 3; count of bases not matched to a gene: 7. This CDR3 is 16 amino acids long. The CDR3 sequence is CASSQGITSGEETQYF. The CDR3, as DNA: TGCGCCAGCAGCCAAGGGATTACTAGCGGAGAAGAGACCCAGTACTTC.

This chain links TRBV14 with TRBJ2-5, with D tentatively TRBD1 (5 bases). Per the germline V gene, CDR1 is SGHDN and CDR2 is FVKESK. The V end was cut by 3 bases, the J end by 1 base, with 9 bases between. This CDR3 is built from 14 residues. The CDR3 coding sequence is TGTGCCAGCAGCCAGTGGGGCGTCCAAGAGACCCAGTACTTC. This codes for CASSQWGVQETQYF.